The 21 T cell receptor beta chains reported below all come from one sample, sequenced in a study of T cell changes during pregnancy in multiple sclerosis. This table comes from immunoSEQ multiplex PCR, and its TCRdb copy is limited to in-frame clones, with some not included. The sample includes tens of thousands of clones, 75% to 90% seen only once; the top ten take 3% to 3.5%. Material: peripheral blood, obtained before pregnancy. The receptors stem from a female donor with multiple sclerosis, enrolled in a pregnancy study.

The chain uses TRBV4-1 and TRBJ1-1, with 8 bases matching TRBD1. The CDR3 has 15 amino acids. Germline-derived CDR1 and CDR2 are MGHRA and YSYEKL. After removal of 3 bases from V and 5 bases from J, the junction contained 8 bases not matched to a gene. The CDR3 loop reads CASSQHTDRETEAFF. The CDR3 DNA follows: TGCGCCAGCAGCCAGCACACGGACAGGGAAACTGAAGCTTTCTTT.

For the CDR3, the DNA is TGCGCCAGCAGCTTAGGGACAGGGTCCTTTGGCTACACCTTC. The encoded protein is CASSLGTGSFGYTF. V and J are TRBV5-1 and TRBJ1-2; 9 bases are shared with TRBD1. CDR1 SGHRS and CDR2 YFSETQ come from the germline V gene. The trim removed 2 bases at V and 7 bases at J, leaving 6 bases unmatched. The CDR3 is made up of 14 amino acids.

The V gene is TRBV11-2, the J gene TRBJ2-2; tentatively, D is TRBD1 (6 bases). V was trimmed by 4 bases and J by 6 bases, leaving 18 bases between them. The CDR3 has 16 amino acids. CDR1 SGHAT and CDR2 FQNNGV come from the germline V gene. CDR3 sequence: CASSSRQAPPPGELFF. The CDR3 DNA sequence: TGTGCCAGCAGCTCCAGACAGGCTCCCCCGCCCGGGGAGCTGTTTTTT.

J is TRBJ1-5 and V is TRBV19, with 8 bases that match TRBD1. The CDR3 is 16 residues long. The V gene end was trimmed by 5 bases and the J gene end by 3 bases; junction bases not matched to a gene: 9. In germline, CDR1 is LNHDA, CDR2 SQIVND (reference sequence). CDR3: CASSGDRGRDNQPQHF. CDR3 nucleotides: TGTGCCAGTAGTGGAGACAGGGGAAGGGACAATCAGCCCCAGCATTTT.

The genes are TRBV7-2 and TRBJ1-2; D remains unclear. CDR1 is SGHTA, CDR2 FQGNSA, per germline. There are 10 residues in the CDR3. V lost 5 bases, J lost 4 bases, and 2 bases lay in between. CDR3 in amino acids: CASSRYGYTF. The DNA for the CDR3 is TGTGCCAGCAGCCGCTATGGCTACACCTTC. Together with reference TRBV7-2 and TRBJ1-2, the CDR3 gives the full variable domain: GAGVSQSPSNKVTEKGKDVELRCDPISGHTALYWYRQSLGQGLEFLIYFQGNSAPDKSGLPSDRFSAERTGGSVSTLTIQRTQQEDSAVYLCASSRYGYTFGSGTRLTVV.

V and J are TRBV19 and TRBJ1-4; D ambiguous. The CDR3 is 13 amino acids. Trimming removed 5 bases from V and 3 bases from J, with 7 bases in between. CDR1 is LNHDA, CDR2 SQIVND, per germline (reference sequence). The CDR3 DNA is TGTGCCAGTAGTCTCCGGGCTAATGAAAAACTGTTTTTT. Protein: CASSLRANEKLFF.

In nucleotides, the CDR3 is TGTGCCAGTAGCCGTCGAGGGACAGGGGGCAGAGAGACCCAGTACTTC. This sequence encodes CASSRRGTGGRETQYF. This chain links TRBV19 with TRBJ2-5, with TRBD1 matching over 12 bases. The germline gives CDR1 LNHDA, CDR2 SQIVND (reference sequence). The CDR3 is 16 amino acids. V shed 6 bases, J shed 4 bases, and the junction held 9 bases outside the gene matches.

This chain joins TRBV10-2 and TRBJ2-7; D is perhaps TRBD2 (5 bases). CDR1 WSHSY and CDR2 SAAADI come from the germline V gene. The CDR3 is 14 residues long. Deletions cut 7 bases from V and 0 bases from J, with 13 bases between. In DNA, the CDR3 is TGCGCCAGCAAAAACGGACTGAGCTCCTACGAGCAGTACTTC. Translated, it gives CASKNGLSSYEQYF.

V gene TRBV1 combines with J gene TRBJ2-3; whether TRBD2, the table's D call, matches the DNA was not checked. TRBV1 is classified as a pseudogene. The CDR3 contains 18 residues. The chain's CDR3 is CTSSRRPLAGLSTDTQYF. CDR3 nucleotides: TGCACCAGCAGCCGAAGGCCCCTAGCGGGGCTAAGCACAGATACGCAGTATTTT.

The genes are TRBV21-1 and TRBJ1-2; TRBD1 was called by the table and not checked on the DNA. TRBV21-1 is classified as a pseudogene. There are 17 residues in the CDR3. The CDR3 protein is CASCSHRDREEGYGYTF. CDR3 DNA sequence: TGTGCCAGCTGTAGTCACCGGGACAGGGAAGAGGGCTATGGCTACACCTTC.

The J gene is TRBJ1-2, the V gene TRBV7-2; unclear D gene. V gave up 1 base and J gave up 0 bases, with 3 bases separating them. Per the germline V gene, CDR1 is SGHTA and CDR2 is FQGNSA. This CDR3 has 13 amino acids. The CDR3 DNA sequence: TGTGCCAGCAGCTTAGAGCCTAACTATGGCTACACCTTC. This codes for CASSLEPNYGYTF.

J is TRBJ1-2 and V is TRBV6-5; D perhaps matches TRBD1 (5 bases). The germline gives CDR1 MNHEY, CDR2 SVGAGI. This CDR3 is built from 16 residues. The germline V and J ends were trimmed by 0 bases and 4 bases, with 15 bases remaining between them. CDR3 sequence (DNA): TGTGCCAGCAGTTACTCGAGTTTGTGGCAGGGCTATGGCTACACCTTC. It encodes CASSYSSLWQGYGYTF.

This chain connects TRBV6-5 to TRBJ2-3, with TRBD2 as a possible D gene (5 bases). Germline loops: CDR1 MNHEY, CDR2 SVGAGI. This CDR3 region has 15 residues. Trimming took 5 bases from V and 0 from J, leaving 12 bases between them. The CDR3 region is CASSNSWTSTDTQYF. The DNA of the CDR3 is TGTGCCAGCAGTAACAGTTGGACTAGCACAGATACGCAGTATTTT.

This chain connects TRBV5-8 to TRBJ2-7; TRBD2 might be the D (7 bases). Germline loops: CDR1 SGHTS, CDR2 YDEGEE. Trimming pared 4 bases from V and 5 bases from J, leaving 16 bases between. The CDR3 is made up of 14 amino acids. CDR3 in amino acids: CASSPWGGRNEQYF. The CDR3 DNA reads TGTGCCAGCAGCCCCTGGGGGGGGCGGAACGAGCAGTACTTC. Full variable domain (rest looked up from reference TRBV5-8 and TRBJ2-7): EAGVTQSPTHLIKTRGQQATLRCSPISGHTSVYWYQQALGLGLQFLLWYDEGEERNRGNFPPRFSGRQFPNYSSELNVNALELEDSALYLCASSPWGGRNEQYFGPGTRLTVT.

The genes are TRBV5-6 and TRBJ1-6; 9 bases align to TRBD1. The CDR3 is made up of 14 amino acids. With 5 bases clipped from V and 8 bases from J, the junction kept 5 bases outside the gene matches. Germline CDR1 is SGHDT and CDR2 is YYEEEE. The CDR3 nucleotides read TGTGCCAGCAGGCCGGACAGGGGACATTCACCCCTCCACTTT. Translated, it gives CASRPDRGHSPLHF.

The V and J genes are TRBV10-3 and TRBJ1-1; D not certain. CDR1 is ENHRY, CDR2 SYGVKD, per germline. The length of the CDR3 is 14 residues. Trimming left V 3 bases short and J 2 bases short, with 10 bases between. CDR3 region: CAISEIEGNTEAFF. In nucleotides, the CDR3 is TGTGCCATCAGTGAAATTGAGGGTAACACTGAAGCTTTCTTT.

The CDR3 protein is CASSYSTGGSYEQYF. The CDR3 region has the DNA TGTGCCAGCAGTTACTCAACAGGGGGCTCCTACGAGCAGTACTTC. This chain uses TRBV6-5 with TRBJ2-7, with 8 bases that match TRBD1. CDR1 MNHEY and CDR2 SVGAGI come from the germline V gene. This CDR3 contains 15 residues. J gave up 0 bases and V 0 bases, and 1 base lay outside the gene matches.

The chain has TRBV27 and TRBJ2-3; 9 bases align to TRBD2. This CDR3 spans 18 amino acids. The junction had 15 bases not matched to a gene; V was cut back by 6 bases and J by 2 bases. Germline CDR1 reads MNHEY; CDR2 reads SMNVEV (reference sequence). The CDR3 sequence is CASSTGAPLAGLTDTQYF. The CDR3 DNA sequence: TGTGCCAGCAGCACCGGGGCCCCTCTAGCGGGACTCACAGATACGCAGTATTTT.

This clone was detected a few times. This chain uses TRBV5-1 with TRBJ1-1, with a possible D match to TRBD1 (6 bases). Germline V CDR1 and CDR2: SGHRS, YFSETQ. V dropped 4 bases and J dropped 6 bases, with 19 bases sitting between them. The CDR3 loop spans 15 amino acids. CDR3 in DNA: TGCGCCAGCAGCGACCTACAGGGCGGCGGCGCTGAAGCTTTCTTT. It yields the protein CASSDLQGGGAEAFF.

The V call is TRBV6-5, the J call TRBJ2-2, with D perhaps TRBD1 (7 bases). Germline values: CDR1 MNHEY, CDR2 SVGAGI. V was clipped by 2 bases and J by 7 bases, with 14 bases between them. The CDR3 runs 15 residues. The CDR3 protein is CASSYRQGGDGELFF. CDR3 coding DNA: TGTGCCAGCAGTTACCGACAGGGAGGAGACGGGGAGCTGTTTTTT.

This clone has just a few counts. V and J are TRBV27 and TRBJ2-7; TRBD2 matches at 11 bases. V lost 4 bases to trimming and J lost 4 bases; unmatched junction nucleotides: 6. The CDR3 sequence is 15 residues long. In germline, CDR1 is MNHEY, CDR2 SMNVEV (reference sequence). CDR3 coding DNA: TGTGCCAGCAGTTCACAGGGACTAGCGGATTACGAGCAGTACTTC. Its protein product is CASSSQGLADYEQYF.